This TCR beta chain was captured by sequencing in a study of blood T cell repertoires in COVID-19 (TCRdb year 2020). For context, the study as a whole: Samples covering the acute and convalescent phases of COVID-19 were provided by collaborators in the United States, Italy and Spain. The material from the prospective study consisted of cDNA or gDNA derived from T cells, B-cell-depleted T cells, or PBMCs. Subjects who had been exposed to COVID-19, were actively infected with it, or had recovered from it provided the deeply sampled blood TCRbeta repertoires that made up the dataset. The repertoires were released in a freely available public database intended as a resource for research on the immune response to SARS-CoV-2. Samples came from the ongoing ImmuneRACE study (first 160 participants) plus 1,254 subjects from 6 global collaborators. Sample metadata almost always included a de-identified subject ID, COVID-19 status, age in years and sex. Where HLA class I and class II types were available, the types were taken from metadata supplied by the sample provider, not from assay-based typing.

In the prospective study, participants were roughly 18 to 100 years old, resided in 25 or so geographic areas of the United States, and were enrolled through a virtual design. Cohort assignment in the prospective study relied on participant-reported clinical history from a screening survey and a study questionnaire. Recovered participants in ImmuneRACE Cohort 3 were defined as having two consecutive negative NP/OP PCR tests, clearance from a healthcare professional, or resolution of symptoms. Each participant in the prospective study had whole blood, serum and a nasopharyngeal or oropharyngeal swab collected by mobile phlebotomists. Additional blood draws and questionnaires over an approximately two-month period could optionally be provided by prospective study participants. Blood samples from the prospective study were shipped frozen or at room temperature prior to DNA extraction. What the authors observed across the whole study: The quantity of clinical and demographic metadata differed by source and by participant and was supplied without curation.

V gives up 4 bases and J gives up 8 bases, and the segment between their germline ends measures 12 bases. Reading the germline V gene (reference sequence) gives CDR1 MNHEY and CDR2 SMNVEV. The CDR3, cysteine through phenylalanine, is 13 amino acids long. Just the 39-base CDR3 DNA is kept, in frame starting at base 1. Comments on this clone: It lacks a known antigen. No base qualities exist here, and no much larger clone lies one base off it.

TCRbeta CDR3 regions were amplified from genomic DNA by means of the immunoSEQ Assay, a bias-controlled multiplex PCR. The study's own analysis went as follows. Within the assay, amplification of reference gene primers was used to estimate how many nucleated cells each sample contained. To quantify the absolute abundance of each unique TCRbeta CDR3 rearrangement, sequence reads were collapsed and filtered. For each sample, productive Simpson clonality was calculated by taking the square root of Simpson's diversity index across productive rearrangements. Held by TCRdb, this immuneACCESS table contains in-frame sequences only and omits some clones. Under half of the omission traces to an unresolved V gene where checked; the cause of the rest is unknown. That table gives V, J and clone size, and the DNA gave D and trimming. This sample gives about 150,000 clones in total; about 90% of them show up just once. The ten largest clones represent about 6.5% of the sample.

The sequenced sample was PBMCs or T cells enriched from blood (not recorded which). The rearrangement joined TRBV27 to TRBJ2-1, with a weak D call of TRBD1 (6 bases match). This TCR derives from a woman aged 45-65 years who had recovered from COVID-19. CDR3 protein: CASSYKGDYEQFF. The sequenced DNA is TGTGCCAGCAGTTACAAGGGGGATTATGAGCAGTTCTTC.